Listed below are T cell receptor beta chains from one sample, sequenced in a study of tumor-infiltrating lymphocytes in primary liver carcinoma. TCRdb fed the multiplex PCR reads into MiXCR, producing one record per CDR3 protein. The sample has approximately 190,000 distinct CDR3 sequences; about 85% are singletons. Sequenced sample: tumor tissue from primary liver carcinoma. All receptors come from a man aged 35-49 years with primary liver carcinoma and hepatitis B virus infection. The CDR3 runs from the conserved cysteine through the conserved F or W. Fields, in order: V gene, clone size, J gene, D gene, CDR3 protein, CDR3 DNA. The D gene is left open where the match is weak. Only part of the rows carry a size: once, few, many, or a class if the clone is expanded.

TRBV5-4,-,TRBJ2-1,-,CASSLGLPGANEQLF,TGTGCCAGCAGCTTGGGACTACCGGGAGCGAATGAGCAGTTATTT
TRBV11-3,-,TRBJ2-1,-,CASSLGVSNNERFF,TGTGCCAGCAGCTTAGGCGTCTCGAACAACGAGCGGTTCTTT
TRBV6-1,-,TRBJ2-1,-,CTTSEPQGNEQFF,TGTACCACCAGTGAACCCCAGGGGAATGAGCAGTTCTTC
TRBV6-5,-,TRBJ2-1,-,CASRYSAGWVSYNEQFF,TGTGCCAGCAGATACTCTGCGGGGTGGGTGTCCTACAATGAGCAGTTCTTC
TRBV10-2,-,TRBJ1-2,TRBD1,CASIRQGDYAYTF,TGCGCCAGCATCCGACAGGGCGACTATGCCTACACCTTC
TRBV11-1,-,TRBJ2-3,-,CAGNFIGTDTRYF,TGTGCCGGCAACTTTATTGGTACAGATACGCGGTATTTT
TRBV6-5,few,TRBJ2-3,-,CVSSSETPGQGGDTQYF,TGTGTCAGCAGTTCCGAGACGCCGGGTCAGGGGGGAGATACGCAGTATTTT
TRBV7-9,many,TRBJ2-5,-,CASSFEPLENQYF,TGTGCCAGCAGCTTCGAGCCCCTGGAAAACCAGTACTTC
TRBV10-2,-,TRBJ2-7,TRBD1,CASSRDRVIAEQYF,TGCGCCAGCAGCCGGGACAGAGTTATCGCCGAGCAATACTTC
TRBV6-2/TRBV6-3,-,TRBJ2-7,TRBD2,CAISYTSSGRRYEQYF,TGTGCCATCAGTTACACGTCTAGCGGGAGGAGATACGAGCAGTACTTC
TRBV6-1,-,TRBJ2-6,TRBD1,CAGTRTGGAGTNVLTF,TGTGCCGGTACCAGGACAGGGGGTGCTGGGACCAACGTCCTGACTTTC
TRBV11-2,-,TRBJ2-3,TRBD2,CVRSDSGRFTDTQYF,TGTGTCAGGAGCGATAGCGGGAGATTTACAGATACACAGTATTTT
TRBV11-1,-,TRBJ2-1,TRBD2,CASSLVKRGGYNEQFF,TGTGCCAGCAGCTTAGTGAAGCGGGGGGGTTACAATGAGCAGTTCTTC
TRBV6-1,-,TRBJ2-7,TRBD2,CVSSRGTSTHEQYF,TGTGTCAGCAGCCGCGGGACTAGCACCCACGAGCAGTACTTC
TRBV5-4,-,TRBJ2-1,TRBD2,CASSLGLAGEDKQFF,TGTGCCAGCAGCCTTGGATTAGCGGGAGAAGATAAGCAGTTCTTC
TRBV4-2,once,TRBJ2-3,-,CASNQGQLVADKQYF,TGTGCCAGCAACCAAGGTCAGCTAGTCGCAGATAAGCAGTATTTT
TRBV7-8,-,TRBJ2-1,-,CASSLASGSSFGEHFF,TGTGCCAGTAGCTTAGCCTCGGGTAGCTCATTCGGTGAGCACTTCTTC
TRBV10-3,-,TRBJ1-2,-,CLISESSGDYGYTF,TGTCTCATCAGTGAGTCGTCAGGGGACTATGGCTACACCTTC
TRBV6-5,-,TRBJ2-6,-,CASSCSWGSGANVLAF,-
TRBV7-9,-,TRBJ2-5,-,CASSPPFSSGETQYF,TGTGCCAGCAGCCCCCCTTTCAGCTCGGGAGAGACCCAGTACTTC
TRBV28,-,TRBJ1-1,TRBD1,CASRGSGGYTEAFF,TGTGCCAGCAGGGGGTCAGGGGGCTACACTGAAGCTTTCTTT
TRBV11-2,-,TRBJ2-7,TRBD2,CASSLEHSGGWVEQYF,TGTGCTAGCAGCTTAGAACATAGCGGGGGCTGGGTCGAGCAGTACTTC
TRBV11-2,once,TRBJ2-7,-,CASTRGSSIYEQYF,TGTGCCAGCACCCGTGGGAGTTCCATCTACGAGCAATACTTC
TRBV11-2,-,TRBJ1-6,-,CASSLGDDGYKSPLDF,TGTGCTAGCAGCTTAGGGGACGACGGTTATAAATCACCCCTCGACTTT
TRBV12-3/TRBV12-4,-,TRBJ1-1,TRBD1,CASSRPEQGNTEASF,TGTGCCAGCAGTAGACCGGAACAGGGGAACACTGAAGCTTCCTTT
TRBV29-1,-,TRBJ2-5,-,CRVEADEGRAETQYF,TGCCGCGTTGAAGCGGACGAGGGGCGAGCAGAGACCCAGTACTTC
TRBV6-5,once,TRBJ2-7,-,CASSYKGPATSIPYGQYF,TGTGCCAGCAGTTACAAGGGCCCTGCCACCTCGATACCCTATGGGCAGTACTTC
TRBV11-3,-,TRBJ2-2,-,CASSLNANTGEIFF,TGTGCCAGTAGCTTAAACGCGAACACCGGGGAGATCTTTTTT
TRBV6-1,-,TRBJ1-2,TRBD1,CVSSEPGGGYGYTF,TGTGTGAGCAGTGAACCAGGGGGCGGATATGGCTACACCTTC
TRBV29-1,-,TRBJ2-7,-,CSVGGLVGSRYEQYF,TGCAGCGTCGGGGGGCTAGTGGGCAGTAGGTACGAGCAGTATTTC
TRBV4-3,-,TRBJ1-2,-,CVSSQEGNYGHTF,TGCGTCAGCAGCCAAGAGGGCAACTATGGCCACACCTTC
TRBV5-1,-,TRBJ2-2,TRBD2,CASSLEGTSPDYIGELFF,TGCGCCAGCAGCTTGGAGGGGACTAGTCCCGATTACATCGGGGAGCTGTTTTTT
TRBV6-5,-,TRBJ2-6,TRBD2,CASSYSRGGPSGTNVLTF,TGTGCCAGCAGTTACTCGCGGGGGGGGCCCTCAGGGACCAACGTCCTGACTTTC
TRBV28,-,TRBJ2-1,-,CASNLGSGFYNDQFF,TGTGCCAGCAACCTCGGGAGCGGATTCTACAATGATCAGTTCTTC
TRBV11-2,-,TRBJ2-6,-,CATRRSRSGASVLTF,TGTGCCACCCGGCGGTCGCGCTCTGGGGCCAGCGTCCTGACATTC
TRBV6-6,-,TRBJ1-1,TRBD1,CASSTGETTEDIF,TGTGCCAGCAGCACAGGGGAGACTACTGAAGATATCTTT
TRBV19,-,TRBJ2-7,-,CASSISSGYEQYF,TGTGCCAGTAGTATCAGTAGTGGCTACGAGCAGTACTTC
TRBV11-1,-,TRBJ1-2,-,CASSLGSSDYIF,TGTGCCAGCAGCTTAGGGTCGAGCGACTACATCTTC
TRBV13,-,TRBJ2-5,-,CAISPRPGTPEAQYF,TGTGCCATTAGCCCCCGGCCCGGGACTCCAGAGGCCCAGTACTTC
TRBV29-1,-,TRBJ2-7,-,CTVHRYPSYEQYF,TGCACCGTTCATCGGTACCCATCCTACGAGCAGTACTTC
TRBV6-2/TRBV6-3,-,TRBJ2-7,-,CANITPTNGGYERYF,TGTGCCAACATCACTCCGACTAACGGAGGGTATGAGCGGTACTTC
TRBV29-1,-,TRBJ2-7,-,CSGRLSGRHEQYF,TGCAGCGGGCGACTATCAGGAAGGCACGAGCAGTACTTC
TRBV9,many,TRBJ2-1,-,CASSGGVVHEQFF,TGTGCCAGCAGCGGAGGGGTAGTCCATGAGCAGTTCTTC
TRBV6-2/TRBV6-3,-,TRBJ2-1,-,CASGYSSSYNEQFF,TGTGCAAGCGGTTACAGCAGCTCCTACAATGAGCAGTTCTTC
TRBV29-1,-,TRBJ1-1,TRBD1,CSAEEWTGRTESFF,TGCAGCGCTGAAGAATGGACAGGGAGGACTGAATCTTTCTTT
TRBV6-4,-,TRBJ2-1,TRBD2,CASRPSLGLAAYNEQFF,TGCGCCAGCAGACCCTCTTTAGGTCTAGCGGCCTACAATGAGCAGTTCTTC
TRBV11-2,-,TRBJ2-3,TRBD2,CASSDQVSSGSTDMQYF,TGTGCCAGCAGCGACCAGGTTTCTAGCGGGAGCACAGATATGCAGTATTTT
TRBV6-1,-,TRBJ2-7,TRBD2,CASNWKAGDVYEQYF,TGTGCCAGCAACTGGAAAGCGGGAGATGTCTACGAGCAGTACTTC
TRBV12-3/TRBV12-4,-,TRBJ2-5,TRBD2,CASRPGTNGIQETQYF,TGTGCCAGCAGACCAGGGACTAACGGAATCCAAGAGACCCAGTACTTC
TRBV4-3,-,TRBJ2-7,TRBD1,CASSFGTGDSYEQYF,TGCGCCAGCAGCTTCGGGACAGGGGATTCCTACGAGCAGTATTTC
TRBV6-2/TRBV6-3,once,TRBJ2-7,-,CASSYEVPYRQYF,TGTGCCAGCAGTTATGAGGTACCCTACAGGCAGTACTTC